Listed below are T cell receptor beta chains from one sample, sequenced in a study of T cell responses to AZD1222 COVID-19 vaccine. Sequenced by immunoSEQ multiplex PCR; TCRdb stores in-frame clones only, minus some. Of 99,000 or so clones in the sample, approximately 86% are singletons; the top ten hold 3% to 3.5%. This specimen was peripheral blood, taken 28 days after the second dose of the MenACWY control vaccine. These receptors all come from an adult who received the MenACWY meningococcal vaccine as a control. CDR3s include the opening cysteine and the closing phenylalanine or tryptophan. A D gene is named only where the DNA matches it firmly. Expanded clones get a size class; other rows say once, few or many, or leave the size out.

j_call d_call clone_size v_call cdr3_nt cdr3_aa
TRBJ2-1 - - TRBV5-1 TGCGCCAGCAGCTTGCGCCCAGACAACTACAATGAGCAGTTCTTC CASSLRPDNYNEQFF
TRBJ1-2 - - TRBV6-6 TGTGCCAGCAGTTATAGGGCTTTACGGTCGGACTATGGCTACACCTTC CASSYRALRSDYGYTF
TRBJ2-2 - once TRBV14 TGTGCCAGCAGCCAGATATCCGGGGAGCTGTTTTTT CASSQISGELFF
TRBJ2-1 TRBD2 - TRBV7-2 TGTGCCAGCAGCTTTCTATCTAGCGGGGCCGTGAGCAATGAGCAGTTCTTC CASSFLSSGAVSNEQFF
TRBJ1-2 TRBD1 - TRBV7-7 TGTGCTAGCAGCCCATTACAGGGGACCTATGGCTACACCTTC CASSPLQGTYGYTF
TRBJ1-5 - - TRBV7-2 TGTGCCAGCAGCTTAGGTGGAGGGGTGGGGAATCAGCCCCAGCATTTT CASSLGGGVGNQPQHF
TRBJ1-2 TRBD1 few TRBV11-2 TGTGCCAGCATCCAAACACAGGGGGTTGAACCTTATGGCTACACCTTC CASIQTQGVEPYGYTF
TRBJ1-2 - - TRBV19 TGTGCCAGTAGTATTCGGGGTTTACACATCTATGGCTACACCTTC CASSIRGLHIYGYTF
TRBJ1-6 - - TRBV4-1 TGCGCCAGCAGCCAGGAGCGTCTGAATTCACCCCTCCACTTT CASSQERLNSPLHF
TRBJ2-7 TRBD1 - TRBV2 TGTGCCAGCACCGATCAGGGGGCTTTGGGTGAGCAGTACTTC CASTDQGALGEQYF
TRBJ1-2 - few TRBV27 TGTGCCAGCAGTTCTAACAGCATTAACTATGGCTACACCTTC CASSSNSINYGYTF
TRBJ1-2 - few TRBV4-3 TGCGCCAGCAGCCAAGACCCCCGATACAGGCCTGACGGCTACACCTTC CASSQDPRYRPDGYTF
TRBJ2-7 TRBD2 - TRBV6-5 TGTGCCAGCAGTTTTTCAGCGGGGGCGTACGAGCAGTACTTC CASSFSAGAYEQYF
TRBJ1-5 - few TRBV3-1/TRBV3-2 TGTGCCAGCAGCCAAGGGGTTTATAGCAATCAGCCCCAGCATTTT CASSQGVYSNQPQHF
TRBJ2-5 - - TRBV19 TGTGCCAGTAGTTTAATGGAGACCCAGTACTTC CASSLMETQYF
TRBJ2-5 TRBD1 - TRBV5-4 TGTGCCAGCAGCATGACAGGGAACCAAGAGACCCAGTACTTC CASSMTGNQETQYF